This entry is about one T cell receptor (beta chain). This clonotype came up a few times. Its specific antigen is unknown. No much larger clone exists at a distance of one base, and base qualities are not known. TCR beta CDR3 regions were amplified from RNA transcripts. The TCR CDR3 was subjected to a first round of RT-PCR using the HTBI primer set and the Qiagen OneStep RT-PCR kit. Libraries were constructed in a second round of multiplex PCR, after which size selection and purification were performed. Paired-end sequencing of the libraries was performed with 100 bp reads on an Illumina HiSeq2000. Under the source paper's analysis protocol: SOAPnuke was used to process the raw data, throwing out any read that contained adapters or uncalled bases, had a mean Phred below 15, or lacked an exact constant-primer or identifier match. High-quality paired reads were merged with COPE v1.2.5, and unique nucleotide sequences were defined as clonotypes. MiTCR v1.1 was used to align the clonotypes against IMGT TRBV, TRBD and TRBJ reference segments. Analysis was restricted to V-J combinations with a frequency above 0.0001, which covered roughly 99% of repertoires. A TCS score was defined as the ratio between F50 (clonal expansion) and ExV (chaos), using BLOSUM62-based TCRdist between CDR3 peptides within each V-J. Welch's t-statistics and random forest reduced some 510 V-J features to 13, which were used in a naive Bayes classifier (R e1071). TCRdb's own reprocessing of the public reads used fastp at Q25 and MiXCR and kept productive beta chains. Each record represents a unique CDR3 protein, reported with the most common genes and DNA among its rows. In this record, the V and J calls reflect TCRdb's handling and not the investigators' own analysis. The sample table contains 300,000 to 350,000 distinct CDR3 sequences; only one count was recorded for around 20% of them. Around 45% of the sample belongs to the ten largest clones.

This sample is drawn from a study of T cells in Graves' hyperthyroidism and ophthalmopathy (dated by TCRdb to between 2019 and 2020). Notes on the research overall: Peripheral blood samples were taken at initial diagnosis, before any treatment was given. For training and testing, the 100 or so patients in the discovery cohort were randomly divided in a 7:3 ratio. Prospective prediction of ophthalmopathy was tested in an independent validation cohort consisting of 18 to 20 hyperthyroidism patients and approximately 16 patients who later progressed to ophthalmopathy. A discovery cohort of roughly 100 patients, about 40 with Graves' ophthalmopathy and roughly 59 with stable Graves' hyperthyroidism, was used to find distinguishing TCR V-J signatures. In more than 5 Graves' hyperthyroidism patients, the study also compared T-cell repertoires from thyroid tissue with T-cell repertoires from blood. After sampling, hyperthyroidism patients received methimazole starting at 30 mg daily, and ophthalmopathy patients received high-dose intravenous methylprednisolone. The paper describes TCR Vbeta CDR3 sequencing of around 130 peripheral blood samples, made up of 43 ophthalmopathy patients, approximately 73 hyperthyroidism patients and 17 progressor patients. What the study reported, not specific to this receptor: Most expanded thyroid clonotypes (frequency above 0.001) were also detected in blood, a finding suggesting that blood repertoires may reflect thyroid immune responses. Sample size was not statistically predetermined, and blinding of investigators to group allocation was not performed. During validation, the model predicted progression to ophthalmopathy a median of about 5.9 months ahead of onset, with almost 71% sensitivity and almost 75% specificity. A 13 V-J signature model separated ophthalmopathy from stable hyperthyroidism, with roughly 88% sensitivity and 81.08% specificity in cross-validation and 80%/75% in testing.

Measured from the cysteine to the phenylalanine, the CDR3 is 18 residues long. The only DNA kept is the CDR3, 54 bases in frame from the first base. V is shortened by 4 bases, J by 2 bases, and the region joining them spans 22 bases. CDR1 and CDR2, per the germline V gene, are MGHRA and YSYEKL. Stable Graves' hyperthyroidism was defined as no progression to ophthalmopathy during 18 months of follow-up. Hyperthyroidism patients were aged 18 to 65 years and newly diagnosed, with disease duration of less than 2 months. Exclusion was applied to patients with uncontrolled infections, other autoimmune diseases, pregnancy or lactation. Clinical symptoms, serum thyroxine and TRAb, thyroid ultrasound, and orbital computed tomography formed the basis for the diagnoses. Ficoll-Paque density gradient centrifugation was used to isolate PBMCs from about 10 ml of fresh peripheral blood. Total RNA was extracted with Trizol reagent, and quality was checked on an Agilent 2100 Bioanalyzer.

Sequenced input: blood. This receptor was taken from a woman between 45 and 60 years old with Graves' hyperthyroidism. The chain is assembled from TRBV4-1 and TRBJ2-3; perhaps TRBD1 is the D gene, with 6 bases matching. For the CDR3, the sequence is CASSLTTGTPLSTDTQYF. The sequenced DNA: TGCGCCAGCAGCCTAACGACCGGGACACCCCTATCCACAGATACGCAGTATTTT.